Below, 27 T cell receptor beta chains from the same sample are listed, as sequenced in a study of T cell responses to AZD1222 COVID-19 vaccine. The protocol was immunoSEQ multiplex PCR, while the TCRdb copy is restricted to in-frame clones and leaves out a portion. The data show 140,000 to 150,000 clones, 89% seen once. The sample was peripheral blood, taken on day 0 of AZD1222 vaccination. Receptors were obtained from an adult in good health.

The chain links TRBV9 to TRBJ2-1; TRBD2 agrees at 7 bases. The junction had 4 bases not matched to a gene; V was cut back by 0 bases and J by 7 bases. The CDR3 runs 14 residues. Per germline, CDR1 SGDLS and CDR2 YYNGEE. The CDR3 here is CASSVVGGSNEQFF. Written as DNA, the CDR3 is TGTGCCAGCAGCGTAGTGGGCGGGAGTAATGAGCAGTTCTTC. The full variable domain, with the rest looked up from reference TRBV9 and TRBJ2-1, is DSGVTQTPKHLITATGQRVTLRCSPRSGDLSVYWYQQSLDQGLQFLIQYYNGEERAKGNILERFSAQQFPDLHSELNLSSLELGDSALYFCASSVVGGSNEQFFGPGTRLTVL.

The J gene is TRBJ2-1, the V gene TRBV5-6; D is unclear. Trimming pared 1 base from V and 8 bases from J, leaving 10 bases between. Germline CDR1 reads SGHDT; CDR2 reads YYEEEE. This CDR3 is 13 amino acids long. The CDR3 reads CASSLRRADEQFF. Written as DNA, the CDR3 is TGTGCCAGCAGCTTGCGTAGGGCTGATGAGCAGTTCTTC.

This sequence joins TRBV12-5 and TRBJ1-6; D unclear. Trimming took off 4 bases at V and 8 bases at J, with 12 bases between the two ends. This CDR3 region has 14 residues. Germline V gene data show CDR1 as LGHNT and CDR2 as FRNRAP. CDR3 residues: CASGSTGSYSPLHF. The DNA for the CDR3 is TGTGCTAGTGGTTCCACGGGTTCGTATTCACCCCTCCACTTT.

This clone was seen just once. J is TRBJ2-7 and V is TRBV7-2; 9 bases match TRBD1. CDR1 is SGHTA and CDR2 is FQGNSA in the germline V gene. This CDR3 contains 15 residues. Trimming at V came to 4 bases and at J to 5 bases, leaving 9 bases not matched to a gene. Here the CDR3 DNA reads TGTGCCAGCAGCTACATGACCGGGACAGGGAACGAGCAGTACTTC. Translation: CASSYMTGTGNEQYF.

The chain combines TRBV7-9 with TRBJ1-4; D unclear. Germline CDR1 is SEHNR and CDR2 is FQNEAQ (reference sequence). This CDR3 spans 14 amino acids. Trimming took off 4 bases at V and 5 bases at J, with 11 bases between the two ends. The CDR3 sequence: CASSSKMANEKLFF. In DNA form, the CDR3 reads TGTGCCAGCAGCTCCAAGATGGCAAATGAAAAACTGTTTTTT.

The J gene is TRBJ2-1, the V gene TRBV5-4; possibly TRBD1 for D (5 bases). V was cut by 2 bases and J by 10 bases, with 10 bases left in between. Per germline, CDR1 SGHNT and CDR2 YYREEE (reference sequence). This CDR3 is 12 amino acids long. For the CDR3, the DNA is TGTGCCAGCAGCTTTACCCCAGGGGAGCAGTTCTTC. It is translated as CASSFTPGEQFF.

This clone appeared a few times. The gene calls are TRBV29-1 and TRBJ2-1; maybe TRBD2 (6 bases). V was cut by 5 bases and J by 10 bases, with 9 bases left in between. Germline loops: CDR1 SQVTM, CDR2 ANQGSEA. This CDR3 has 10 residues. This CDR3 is CSVYLAEQFF. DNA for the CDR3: TGCAGCGTTTATCTAGCGGAGCAGTTCTTC.

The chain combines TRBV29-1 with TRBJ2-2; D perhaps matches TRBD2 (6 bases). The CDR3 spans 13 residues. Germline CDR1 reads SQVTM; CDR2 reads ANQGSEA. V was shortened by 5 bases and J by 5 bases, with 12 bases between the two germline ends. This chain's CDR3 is CSVSLGGTGELFF. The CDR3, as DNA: TGCAGCGTTTCTTTGGGGGGAACCGGGGAGCTGTTTTTT.

CDR3 sequence reads: CASSLLNQPQHF. CDR3 bases: TGTGCCAGCAGTTTACTAAATCAGCCCCAGCATTTT. The genes are TRBV28 and TRBJ1-5; the D is unclear. The CDR3 runs to 12 residues. V was shortened by 2 bases and J by 4 bases, with 3 bases between the two germline ends. Germline V gene data show CDR1 as MDHEN and CDR2 as SYDVKM. The full variable domain, completed using reference TRBV28 and TRBJ1-5, is DVKVTQSSRYLVKRTGEKVFLECVQDMDHENMFWYRQDPGLGLRLIYFSYDVKMKEKGDIPEGYSVSREKKERFSLILESASTNQTSMYLCASSLLNQPQHFGDGTRLSIL.

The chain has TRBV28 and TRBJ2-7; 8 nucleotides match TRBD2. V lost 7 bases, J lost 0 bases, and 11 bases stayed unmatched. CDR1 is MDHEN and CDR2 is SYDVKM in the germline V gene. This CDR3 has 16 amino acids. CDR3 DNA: TGTGCCAGCAAACCGGGAGGGAGAGGGGGCTCCTACGAGCAGTACTTC. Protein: CASKPGGRGGSYEQYF.

The CDR3 sequence is CASSPGSYNEQFF. CDR3 DNA: TGTGCCAGCAGCCCGGGTTCCTACAATGAGCAGTTCTTC. This chain links TRBV4-2 with TRBJ2-1; D unresolved. The V gene lost 4 bases and the J gene lost 1 base, with 5 bases spanning the gap. The CDR3 totals 13 residues. Germline assignment: CDR1 LGHNA and CDR2 YNFKEQ.

CDR3 sequence reads: CASSWAGSEAFF. The CDR3 DNA sequence: TGTGCCAGCAGCTGGGCAGGAAGTGAAGCTTTCTTT. The chain joins TRBV7-3 to TRBJ1-1, with unresolved D. The CDR3 totals 12 residues. CDR1 SGHTA and CDR2 FQGTGA come from the germline V gene. The V end was cut by 4 bases, the J end by 7 bases, with 10 bases between.

CDR3: CASSQGLLGPYEQYF. The DNA for the CDR3 is TGCGCCAGCAGCCAAGGACTTCTAGGGCCCTACGAGCAGTACTTC. V gene TRBV4-3 combines with J gene TRBJ2-7; D remains ambiguous. This CDR3 region has 15 residues. V was shortened by 1 base and J by 2 bases, with 12 bases between the two germline ends. Germline CDR1 and CDR2: LGHNA and YSLEER.

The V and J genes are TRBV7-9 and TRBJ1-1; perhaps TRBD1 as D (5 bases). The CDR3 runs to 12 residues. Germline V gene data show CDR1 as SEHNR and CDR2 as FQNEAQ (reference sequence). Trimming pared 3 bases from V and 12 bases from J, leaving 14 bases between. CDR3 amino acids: CASSLDMARTFF. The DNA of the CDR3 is TGTGCCAGCAGCTTGGACATGGCAAGGACTTTCTTT. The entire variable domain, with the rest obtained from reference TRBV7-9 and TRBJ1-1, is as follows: DTGVSQNPRHKITKRGQNVTFRCDPISEHNRLYWYRQTLGQGPEFLTYFQNEAQLEKSRLLSDRFSAERPKGSFSTLEIQRTEQGDSAMYLCASSLDMARTFFGQGTRLTVV.

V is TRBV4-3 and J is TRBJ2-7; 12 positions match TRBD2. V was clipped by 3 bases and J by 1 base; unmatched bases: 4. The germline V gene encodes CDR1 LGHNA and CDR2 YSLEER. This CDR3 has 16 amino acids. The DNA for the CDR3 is TGCGCCAGCAGCCACAGACTAGCGGGAGATTCCTACGAGCAGTACTTC. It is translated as CASSHRLAGDSYEQYF.

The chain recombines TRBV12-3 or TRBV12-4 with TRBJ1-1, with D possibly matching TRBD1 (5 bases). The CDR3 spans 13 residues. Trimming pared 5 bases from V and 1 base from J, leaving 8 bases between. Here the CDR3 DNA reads TGTGCCAGCAGTGATCAGGGGAACACTGAAGCTTTCTTT. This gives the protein CASSDQGNTEAFF.

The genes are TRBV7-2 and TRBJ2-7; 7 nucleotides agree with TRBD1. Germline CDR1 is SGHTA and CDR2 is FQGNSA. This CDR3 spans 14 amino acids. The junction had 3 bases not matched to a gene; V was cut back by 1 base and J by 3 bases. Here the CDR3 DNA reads TGTGCCAGCAGCTTAGACAGGGGACGCTACGAGCAGTACTTC. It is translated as CASSLDRGRYEQYF.

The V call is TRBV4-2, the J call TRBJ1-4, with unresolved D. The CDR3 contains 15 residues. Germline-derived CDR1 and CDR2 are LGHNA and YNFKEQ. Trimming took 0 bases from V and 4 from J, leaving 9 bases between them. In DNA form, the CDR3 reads TGTGCCAGCAGCCAAGATTTAGGATTTAATGAAAAACTGTTTTTT. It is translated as CASSQDLGFNEKLFF.

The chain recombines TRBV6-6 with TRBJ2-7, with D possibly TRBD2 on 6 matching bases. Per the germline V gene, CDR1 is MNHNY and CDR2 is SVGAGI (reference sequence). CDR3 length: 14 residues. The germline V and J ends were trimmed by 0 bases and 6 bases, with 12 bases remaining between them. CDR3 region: CASSYSGRPGEQYF. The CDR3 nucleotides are TGTGCCAGCAGTTACTCAGGGAGGCCCGGCGAGCAGTACTTC.

CDR3 nucleotides: TGTGCCAGCAGTGAAGCCGGGACAGGGAGGTACGAGCAGTACTTC. This translates into CASSEAGTGRYEQYF. The gene calls are TRBV6-1 and TRBJ2-7; 9 nucleotides align to TRBD1. The germline gives CDR1 MNHNS, CDR2 SASEGT. Unmatched junction bases numbered 4, after V lost 0 bases and J lost 4 bases. The length of the CDR3 is 15 residues.

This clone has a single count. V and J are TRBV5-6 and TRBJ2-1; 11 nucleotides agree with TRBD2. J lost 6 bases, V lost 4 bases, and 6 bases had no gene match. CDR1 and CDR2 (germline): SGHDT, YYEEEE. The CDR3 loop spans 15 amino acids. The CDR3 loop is CASSVLSGRGNEQFF. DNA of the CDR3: TGTGCCAGCAGCGTGCTTAGCGGGAGGGGCAATGAGCAGTTCTTC.

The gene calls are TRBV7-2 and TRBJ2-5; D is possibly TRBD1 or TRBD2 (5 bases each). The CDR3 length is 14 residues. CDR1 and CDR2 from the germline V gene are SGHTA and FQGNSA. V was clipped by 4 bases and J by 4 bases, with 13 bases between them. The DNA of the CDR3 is TGTGCCAGCAGCTCCTATTCGAGGGGAGAGACCCAGTACTTC. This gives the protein CASSSYSRGETQYF.

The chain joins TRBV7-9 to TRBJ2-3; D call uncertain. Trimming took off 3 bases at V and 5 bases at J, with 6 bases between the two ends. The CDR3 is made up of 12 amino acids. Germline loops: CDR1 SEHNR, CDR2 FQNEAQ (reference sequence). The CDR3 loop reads CASSFLIDTQYF. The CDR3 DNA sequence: TGTGCCAGCAGCTTCCTAATAGATACGCAGTATTTT.

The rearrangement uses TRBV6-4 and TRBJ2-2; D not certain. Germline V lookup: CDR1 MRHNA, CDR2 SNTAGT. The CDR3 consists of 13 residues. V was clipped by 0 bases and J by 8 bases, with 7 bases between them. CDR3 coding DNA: TGTGCCAGCAGTGACTCTTCTACAGGGGAGCTGTTTTTT. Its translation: CASSDSSTGELFF.

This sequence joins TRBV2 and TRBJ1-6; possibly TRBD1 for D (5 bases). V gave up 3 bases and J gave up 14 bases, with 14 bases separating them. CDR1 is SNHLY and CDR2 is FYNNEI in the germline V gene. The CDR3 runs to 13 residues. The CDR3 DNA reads TGTGCCAGCAGTGAGGTGAGGGGTTCGGCCCTCCACTTT. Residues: CASSEVRGSALHF.

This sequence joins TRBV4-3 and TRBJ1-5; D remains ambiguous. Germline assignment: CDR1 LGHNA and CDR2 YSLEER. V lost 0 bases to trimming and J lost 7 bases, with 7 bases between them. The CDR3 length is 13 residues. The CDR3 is CASSQDWSQPQHF. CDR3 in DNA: TGCGCCAGCAGCCAAGATTGGTCCCAGCCCCAGCATTTT.

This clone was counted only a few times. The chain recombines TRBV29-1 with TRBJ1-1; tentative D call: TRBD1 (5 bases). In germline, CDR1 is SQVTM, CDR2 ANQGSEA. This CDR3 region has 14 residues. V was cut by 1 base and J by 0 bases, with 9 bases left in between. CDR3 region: CSVEATAVNTEAFF. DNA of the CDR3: TGCAGCGTTGAAGCGACAGCTGTGAACACTGAAGCTTTCTTT. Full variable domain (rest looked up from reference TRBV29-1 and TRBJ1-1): SAVISQKPSRDICQRGTSLTIQCQVDSQVTMMFWYRQQPGQSLTLIATANQGSEATYESGFVIDKFPISRPNLTFSTLTVSNMSPEDSSIYLCSVEATAVNTEAFFGQGTRLTVV.